One TCR beta chain is described in this entry. This clone was seen a handful of times. The specificity of this receptor is unknown. No per-base quality is available; no much larger clone lies one base away. Whole blood was collected in K2EDTA tubes by collaborating institutions according to the institutions' own protocols. For TCRbeta analysis, collaborator samples were shipped as frozen whole blood, as isolated PBMCs, or as DNA extracted from either sample type. TCRbeta CDR3 regions were amplified from genomic DNA using the immunoSEQ Assay, a bias-controlled multiplex PCR. The authors processed their data as follows. Within the assay, amplification of reference gene primers was used to estimate how many nucleated cells each sample contained. To quantify the absolute abundance of each unique TCRbeta CDR3 rearrangement, sequence reads were collapsed and filtered. For each sample, productive Simpson clonality was calculated by taking the square root of Simpson's diversity index across productive rearrangements. The source is immuneACCESS, and TCRdb retained only in-frame sequences with V and J called. Part of the clones is not carried over; for the studies checked, unresolved V genes explain less than half of this, and the remainder is unexplained. V and J calls and clone size are those listed in that table; D and trimming were worked out from the DNA. The sample includes some 320,000 clones, with almost 85% observed a single time. The top ten clonotypes cover 7.2% of the sample.

This entry is derived from a study of blood T cell repertoires in COVID-19 (dated by TCRdb to the early 2020s). Looking at the study overall: The collaborator samples originated in the United States, Italy and Spain and spanned the acute and convalescent phases of COVID-19. The prospective study material was composed of cDNA or gDNA derived from T cells, B-cell-depleted T cells, or PBMCs. Subjects who had been exposed to COVID-19, were actively infected with it, or had recovered from it provided the deeply sampled blood TCRbeta repertoires that made up the dataset. The repertoires were released in a freely available public database meant as a resource for research on the immune response to SARS-CoV-2. The samples were drawn from the first 160 participants of the ongoing ImmuneRACE study and from 1,200 or so subjects provided by 6 global collaborators. Sample metadata almost always included a de-identified subject ID, COVID-19 status, age in years and sex. Where HLA class I and class II types were available, the types were taken from metadata supplied by the sample provider, not from assay-based typing. General conclusions and limits of the study: The quantity of clinical and demographic metadata differed by source and by participant and was supplied without curation.

V lost 1 base and J lost 4 bases, and the count of bases not matched to a germline gene is 0. The CDR3 measures 16 amino acids from cysteine to phenylalanine. Only the CDR3 portion is preserved as DNA: 48 bases, with reading frame beginning at the first base. From a lookup of the germline V gene, CDR1 and CDR2 are LGHNA and YNFKEQ. This sequence was found in a human donor in a cohort sampled during active COVID-19. This sequence uses TRBV4-2 and TRBJ2-2; 13 bases in the middle match TRBD2. Sequenced input: peripheral blood. The CDR3 region: CASSQGTSGGTGELFF. Read as DNA, the sequence is TGTGCCAGCAGCCAAGGGACTAGCGGGGGCACCGGGGAGCTGTTTTTT.